These 8 T cell receptor beta chains came from one sample sequenced in a study of tumor and adjacent non-tumor tissue in lung cancer. A modified ARM-PCR protocol with three rounds of nested PCR amplified TCRbeta. Each CDR3 protein gets one entry after TCRdb re-called the multiplex PCR reads with MiXCR. This table holds 90,000 to 110,000 distinct CDR3 sequences, about 61% found once. This sample's RNA came from whole unsorted tissue. Distant lung tissue was collected more than 3 cm away from the tumor edge. Sequences were obtained from distant non-tumor lung tissue. The receptors derive from a man aged 55-75 years with non-small cell lung cancer.

Of note for this clonotype: A junction boundary mismatches the germline segment, possibly from a read error. This chain links TRBV6-1 with TRBJ2-2; 12 bases fit TRBD2. The CDR3 spans 18 residues. Germline lookup yields CDR1 MNHNS and CDR2 SASEGT. CDR3 nucleotides: TGTGCCAGCAGTGACTGCACTAGCGGGGGGTCGAACACCGGGGGGCTGTTTTTT. Amino acids: CASSDCTSGGSNTGGLFF.

This clonotype came up a few times. A clone one base away is much larger, so this may be a read error. The chain joins TRBV28 to TRBJ1-2; D is unclear. The CDR3 loop spans 14 amino acids. The V end lost 2 bases, the J end lost 10 bases, and 17 bases lay between the germline ends. Germline V lookup: CDR1 MDHEN, CDR2 SYDVKM. The CDR3 here is CASSLGPKRNDYTF. As DNA, the CDR3 is TGTGCCAGCAGTTTAGGTCCCAAGAGGAATGACTACACCTTC.

As for this clonotype: At one of its ends the junction is not consistent with the germline gene, which may arise from a read error. This chain joins TRBV6-1 and TRBJ2-1; D ambiguous. Per germline, CDR1 MNHNS and CDR2 SASEGT. This CDR3 has 13 residues. CDR3 DNA: TGTGCCAGTAGTCCAAACACCTACAATGAGCAGATCTTC. Its protein is CASSPNTYNEQIF.

This clonotype was found many times. The V gene is TRBV5-4, the J gene TRBJ2-5; tentative D call: TRBD2 (5 bases). This CDR3 contains 15 residues. CDR1 is SGHNT and CDR2 is YYREEE in the germline V gene (reference sequence). Trimming left V 0 bases short and J 5 bases short, with 14 bases between. As DNA, the CDR3 is TGTGCCAGCAGCTTGGAAGGCTTCCTAGCTGAGACCCAGTACTTC. This encodes CASSLEGFLAETQYF.

This clonotype was detected many times. The chain uses TRBV12-3 or TRBV12-4 and TRBJ2-1; D may be TRBD1 or TRBD2 (5 bases each). This CDR3 comprises 15 residues. V was trimmed by 0 bases and J by 0 bases, leaving 6 bases between them. CDR3 residues: CASSLAGVSYNEQFF. Written as DNA, the CDR3 is TGTGCCAGCAGTTTAGCGGGGGTCTCCTACAATGAGCAGTTCTTC.

About this clonotype: Possible read error: a much larger clone is one base away. The gene calls are TRBV4-3 and TRBJ1-2, with D perhaps matching TRBD1 (5 bases). The V end was cut by 1 base, the J end by 1 base, with 10 bases between. CDR3 length: 15 amino acids. Germline V gene lookup returns CDR1 LGHNA and CDR2 YSLEER. The CDR3 DNA reads as TGCGCCAGCAGCCAAGTGGAAGACAGTAACTATGGCTACACCTTC. Translated: CASSQVEDSNYGYTF.

The J gene is TRBJ2-7, the V gene TRBV9; TRBD1 matches at 8 bases. CDR1 SGDLS and CDR2 YYNGEE come from the germline V gene. The CDR3 loop spans 16 amino acids. V shed 3 bases, J shed 3 bases, and the junction held 11 bases outside the gene matches. The CDR3 DNA is TGTGCCAGCAGCGCCGGAGAGGGGACAGGCAACTACGAGCAGTACTTC. It is translated as CASSAGEGTGNYEQYF. The full variable domain, rest sourced from reference TRBV9 and TRBJ2-7, is DSGVTQTPKHLITATGQRVTLRCSPRSGDLSVYWYQQSLDQGLQFLIQYYNGEERAKGNILERFSAQQFPDLHSELNLSSLELGDSALYFCASSAGEGTGNYEQYFGPGTRLTVT.

Worth noting for this clonotype: A single base separates this from a much larger clone, so it may be a read error. CDR3 nucleotide sequence: TGTGCCAGCAGCCGACAGATCAGTACCAATCAGCCCCAGCATTTT. It specifies CASSRQISTNQPQHF. This chain joins TRBV28 and TRBJ1-5; D is possibly TRBD1 (5 bases). The CDR3 is made up of 15 amino acids. The V and J ends lost 6 bases and 3 bases respectively, with 15 bases between them. Germline CDR1 reads MDHEN; CDR2 reads SYDVKM.